This is a list of T cell receptor beta chains from one sample in a study of blood T cells in healthy people across ages. A single record per CDR3 protein comes from TCRdb applying MiXCR to the 5' RACE reads. The sample has about 670,000 distinct CDR3 sequences, roughly 43% seen once. The sample was blood. The receptors were gathered from a man older than 75 in good health. Each CDR3 is given with its conserved first and last residue. The D gene is left open where the match is weak. The size entry is marked missing in some rows and otherwise reads once, few, many or a size class.

cdr3_length,j_call,d_call,v_call,clone_size,cdr3_aa,cdr3_nt
14,TRBJ1-2,NA,TRBV11-2,few,CASSSTGQIYGYTF,TGTGCCAGCAGCTCGACAGGACAGATTTATGGCTACACCTTC
15,TRBJ2-2,NA,TRBV6-2/TRBV6-3,NA,CASRPTTRNTGELFF,TGTGCCAGCAGACCTACGACCCGGAACACCGGGGAGCTGTTTTTT
14,TRBJ2-3,NA,TRBV30,NA,CAFTVRSPTDTQYF,TGTGCCTTTACCGTTAGATCGCCCACAGATACGCAGTATTTT
14,TRBJ2-5,TRBD1,TRBV6-1,few,CASKLTGDKETQYF,TGTGCCAGCAAGTTGACAGGGGATAAAGAGACCCAGTACTTC
14,TRBJ2-3,NA,TRBV4-3,NA,CASSQDGAAGTQYF,TGCGCCAGCAGCCAAGATGGGGCCGCGGGTACGCAGTATTTT
14,TRBJ2-5,TRBD2,TRBV5-1,few,CASREVAGKETQYF,TGCGCCAGCCGGGAGGTGGCGGGAAAAGAGACCCAGTACTTC
16,TRBJ1-1,TRBD1,TRBV7-2,few,CASSLGSRQGAAEAFF,TGTGCCAGCAGCTTAGGGTCCCGACAGGGGGCAGCTGAAGCTTTCTTT
19,TRBJ2-6,NA,TRBV27,NA,CASSLWTGVGPSGANVLTF,TGTGCCAGCAGTTTATGGACGGGAGTTGGGCCCTCTGGGGCCAACGTCCTGACTTTC
15,TRBJ2-7,TRBD2,TRBV20-1,many,CSSREGGARKYEQYF,TGCAGCTCACGGGAGGGGGGAGCAAGGAAGTACGAGCAGTACTTC
16,TRBJ2-2,NA,TRBV6-2/TRBV6-3,NA,CASSYRDPRSAGELFF,TGTGCCAGCAGTTACCGGGACCCAAGGTCGGCCGGGGAGCTGTTTTTT
18,TRBJ2-4,NA,TRBV20-1,NA,CSARTILQGASGKNIQYF,TGCAGTGCTCGTACGATACTACAGGGAGCCAGTGGCAAAAACATTCAGTACTTC
12,TRBJ2-3,NA,TRBV18,NA,CASSQQVDTQYF,TGTGCCAGCTCACAGCAGGTAGATACGCAGTATTTT
15,TRBJ2-3,NA,TRBV3-1,NA,CTSSPRTQAADTQYF,TGTACCAGCAGCCCACGGACCCAGGCGGCAGATACGCAGTATTTT
14,TRBJ1-6,TRBD1,TRBV12-3/TRBV12-4,few,CASTPGQHNSPLHF,TGTGCCAGCACCCCGGGACAGCATAATTCACCCCTCCACTTT
14,TRBJ2-3,NA,TRBV7-8,NA,CAASPDLRRGTQYF,TGTGCTGCATCCCCAGACCTTCGGCGGGGTACGCAGTATTTT
17,TRBJ2-3,TRBD1,TRBV12-3/TRBV12-4,NA,CASSFGTGDLLTDTQYF,TGTGCCAGCAGTTTCGGGACAGGCGACCTACTCACAGATACGCAGTATTTT
15,TRBJ2-5,NA,TRBV6-4,few,CASTHRGPGQETQYF,TGTGCCAGCACCCACCGGGGGCCGGGGCAAGAGACCCAGTACTTC
13,TRBJ2-1,TRBD2,TRBV18,NA,CASATRRGGEQFF,TGTGCCAGCGCAACCAGACGGGGGGGTGAGCAGTTCTTC
14,TRBJ1-6,NA,TRBV12-3/TRBV12-4,NA,CASSLESGNSPLHF,TGTGCCAGCAGTTTAGAGTCCGGGAATTCACCCCTCCACTTT
16,TRBJ2-5,TRBD1,TRBV20-1,NA,CSARYPGTGVQETQYF,TGCAGTGCTAGATACCCCGGGACAGGGGTTCAAGAGACCCAGTACTTC
13,TRBJ2-3,NA,TRBV5-1,few,CASSRGPTDTQYF,TGCGCCAGCAGCCGGGGGCCCACAGATACGCAGTATTTT
14,TRBJ1-2,NA,TRBV2,NA,CASLMGRLNYGYNF,TGTGCCAGCCTCATGGGCAGACTAAACTATGGCTACAACTTC
11,TRBJ1-2,NA,TRBV29-1,few,CSALAGDGYTF,TGCAGCGCCCTCGCGGGCGATGGCTACACCTTC
12,TRBJ2-5,NA,TRBV20-1,NA,CRARTSEETQYF,TGCAGGGCTAGAACCTCCGAAGAGACCCAGTACTTC
14,TRBJ2-7,NA,TRBV5-1,few,CASSHDRSSYEQYF,TGCGCCAGCAGCCACGACAGGAGCTCCTACGAGCAGTACTTC
13,TRBJ2-1,NA,TRBV11-2,NA,CASSLGLDNEQFF,TGTGCCAGCAGCTTAGGACTTGACAATGAGCAGTTCTTC
16,TRBJ2-4,NA,TRBV20-1,few,CSARDQVVMAKNIQYF,TGCAGTGCTAGAGATCAGGTCGTGATGGCCAAAAACATTCAGTACTTC
16,TRBJ2-5,NA,TRBV5-1,NA,CASSYTPGQSQETQYF,TGCGCCAGCAGCTATACGCCCGGACAGAGCCAAGAGACCCAGTACTTC
13,TRBJ1-5,NA,TRBV20-1,NA,CSARGRDNQPQHF,TGCAGTGCCAGAGGTCGTGACAATCAGCCCCAGCATTTT
15,TRBJ2-5,TRBD1,TRBV12-3/TRBV12-4,few,CASSQRNTGGETQYF,TGTGCCAGCAGTCAGCGAAACACAGGGGGGGAGACCCAGTACTTC
14,TRBJ2-4,NA,TRBV6-2/TRBV6-3,few,CASSAPGQRNIQYF,TGTGCCAGCAGCGCGCCTGGACAGAGAAACATTCAGTACTTC
14,TRBJ1-4,TRBD1,TRBV7-2,NA,CASSARTGGEKLFF,TGTGCCAGCAGCGCCCGGACAGGGGGTGAAAAACTGTTTTTT
16,TRBJ2-3,TRBD1,TRBV11-3,NA,CASSHWTGAGADTQYF,TGTGCCAGCAGCCATTGGACAGGGGCGGGGGCAGATACGCAGTATTTT
12,TRBJ2-4,NA,TRBV20-1,NA,CSTHLGKNIQYF,TGCAGTACCCATCTAGGCAAAAACATTCAGTACTTC
13,TRBJ1-2,NA,TRBV5-1,NA,CASSVDQGRGYTF,TGCGCCAGCAGCGTGGATCAGGGCCGCGGCTACACCTTC
15,TRBJ2-6,NA,TRBV7-9,many,CASSPDGSGANVLTF,TGTGCCAGCAGCCCGGACGGCTCTGGGGCCAACGTCCTGACTTTC
13,TRBJ2-2,TRBD2,TRBV7-3,NA,CASSLTFGGGLFF,TGTGCCAGCAGCTTAACATTTGGGGGGGGGCTGTTTTTT
17,TRBJ1-2,NA,TRBV4-3,once,CASSQDHSRQAIYGYTF,TGCGCCAGCAGCCAAGATCATAGCAGGCAGGCGATCTATGGCTACACCTTC
15,TRBJ1-2,TRBD1,TRBV20-1,NA,CSAREGQGHYYGYIF,TGCAGTGCTAGAGAGGGACAGGGGCACTACTATGGCTACATCTTC
14,TRBJ2-1,TRBD1,TRBV7-3,NA,CASSPTGGQETQFF,TGTGCCAGCAGCCCAACAGGGGGTCAAGAGACCCAGTTCTTC
15,TRBJ2-7,TRBD2,TRBV27,NA,CASSPSPGLAVKQYF,TGTGCCAGCAGTCCATCGCCGGGACTAGCGGTCAAGCAGTACTTC
14,TRBJ1-5,NA,TRBV9,many,CASSTQDSNQPQHF,TGTGCCAGCAGCACACAGGATAGCAATCAGCCCCAGCATTTT
12,TRBJ2-2,NA,TRBV20-1,NA,CSATVPTGELFF,TGCAGTGCTACAGTCCCCACCGGGGAGCTGTTTTTT
14,TRBJ2-7,TRBD2,TRBV20-1,NA,CSAHYGGSSDEQYF,TGCAGTGCTCACTACGGGGGGAGCTCCGACGAGCAGTACTTC
17,TRBJ2-1,TRBD2,TRBV28,NA,CASSLFVSGSSYNEQFF,TGTGCCAGCAGTTTATTTGTTAGCGGGAGCTCCTACAATGAGCAGTTCTTC
14,TRBJ1-5,NA,TRBV29-1,NA,CSVVAGNSNQPQHF,TGCAGCGTTGTGGCGGGGAATAGCAATCAGCCCCAGCATTTT
13,TRBJ2-6,NA,TRBV25-1,few,CASSASGANVLTF,TGTGCCAGCAGCGCGTCTGGGGCCAACGTCCTGACTTTC
15,TRBJ2-7,TRBD1,TRBV20-1,NA,CSARGSDGTAYEQYF,TGCAGTGCTAGGGGGTCCGACGGGACAGCCTACGAGCAGTACTTC